These 24 T cell receptor beta chains share one sample of origin, sequenced in a study of human T cells and chemical hapten exposure. Time point in this sample: healthy volunteer bleed at 2 weeks. Unfractionated whole blood served as the source for total RNA extraction. Each CDR3 protein is one row after TCRdb ran MiXCR on the RACE reads. This table has tens of thousands of distinct CDR3 sequences, about 10% appearing once. Sequencing was carried out using whole blood. The source is a female donor in good health. Some clones in this sample may be carry-over from other donors' samples.

This chain uses TRBV9 with TRBJ2-4; no definite D call. CDR1 is SGDLS and CDR2 is YYNGEE in the germline V gene. CDR3 length equals 13 residues. Trimming took 1 base from V and 5 from J, leaving 7 bases between them. The CDR3 reads CASSVSVENIQYF. The CDR3 DNA follows: TGTGCCAGCAGCGTATCCGTTGAAAACATTCAGTACTTC.

The sample holds many counts of this clonotype. The rearrangement joins TRBV3-1 to TRBJ2-4; a weak D match, TRBD2 (5 bases). The CDR3 spans 19 residues. The V gene lost 2 bases and the J gene lost 0 bases, with 20 bases spanning the gap. Per germline, CDR1 LGHDT and CDR2 YNNKEL (reference sequence). The CDR3 here is CASSQTSRRAKLAKNIQYF. CDR3 coding DNA: TGTGCCAGCAGCCAAACCTCTCGGCGGGCCAAACTAGCCAAAAACATTCAGTACTTC.

At least ten counts were recorded for this clonotype. The rearrangement links TRBV28 to TRBJ1-5; 7 bases fit TRBD1. The CDR3 runs to 11 residues. The junction had 6 bases not matched to a gene; V was cut back by 3 bases and J by 16 bases. Germline values: CDR1 MDHEN, CDR2 SYDVKM. The DNA for the CDR3 is TGTGCCAGCAGTTTTCCAGGGGGTGTTCATTTT. Its protein product is CASSFPGGVHF.

The rearrangement joins TRBV10-3 to TRBJ2-4; TRBD2 might be the D (5 bases). This CDR3 has 16 amino acids. V was cut by 6 bases and J by 0 bases, with 15 bases left in between. Germline assignment: CDR1 ENHRY and CDR2 SYGVKD. The CDR3, as DNA: TGTGCCATCAGCGCCGGGATGATTCTAGCCAAAAACATTCAGTACTTC. Its translation: CAISAGMILAKNIQYF.

The chain combines TRBV28 with TRBJ2-4; 13 nucleotides agree with TRBD2. The germline V gene encodes CDR1 MDHEN and CDR2 SYDVKM. This CDR3 comprises 15 residues. V dropped 2 bases and J dropped 8; count of bases not matched to a gene: 3. The CDR3 region has the DNA TGTGCCAGCAGTTTAAGGACTAGCGGGAGCTACATTCAGTACTTC. As protein: CASSLRTSGSYIQYF.

The table lists this clonotype with a few counts. The gene calls are TRBV5-6 and TRBJ1-3; unclear D gene. V lost 2 bases and J lost 0, with 15 bases in between. This CDR3 region has 17 residues. Germline loops: CDR1 SGHDT, CDR2 YYEEEE. The CDR3 DNA reads TGTGCCAGCAGCTTACCTAACCCGATTTTCTCTGGAAACACCATATATTTT. Its protein product is CASSLPNPIFSGNTIYF.

This clonotype came up a few times. This rearrangement joins TRBV24-1 to TRBJ2-1, with 10 bases fitting TRBD1. CDR3 length equals 12 residues. V lost 9 bases to trimming and J lost 6 bases; unmatched junction nucleotides: 1. The germline V gene has CDR1 KGHDR and CDR2 SFDVKD. The CDR3 loop reads CATRDRGNEQFF. The CDR3 DNA sequence: TGTGCCACCCGGGACAGGGGCAATGAGCAGTTCTTC.

There are many counts of this clonotype. This sequence joins TRBV5-1 and TRBJ1-1; D unresolved. V was cut by 4 bases and J by 0 bases, with 13 bases left in between. The CDR3 extends over 15 amino acids. The germline V gene encodes CDR1 SGHRS and CDR2 YFSETQ. DNA for the CDR3: TGCGCCAGCAGCCCAGACCCCACAGTGAACACTGAAGCTTTCTTT. It is translated as CASSPDPTVNTEAFF.

This clonotype was seen many times. The chain employs TRBV9 and TRBJ1-1, with a weak D call TRBD1 (5 bases). Trimming shortened V by 0 bases and J by 4 bases, and 16 bases separated the two germline ends. The V gene's germline CDR1 is SGDLS and CDR2 YYNGEE. The CDR3 totals 16 residues. The CDR3 is CASSVDGGGGGTEAFF. CDR3 sequence (DNA): TGTGCCAGCAGCGTAGATGGGGGTGGAGGTGGCACTGAAGCTTTCTTT.

The sample holds a few counts of this clonotype. The chain is built from TRBV2 and TRBJ2-5; 11 bases fit TRBD2. The CDR3 covers 14 residues. The germline gives CDR1 SNHLY, CDR2 FYNNEI. The J segment lost 2 bases and the V segment lost 6 bases, leaving 2 bases of the junction unmatched. CDR3 in DNA: TGTGCCAGCAGGGGACTAGCGGAGCAAGAGACCCAGTACTTC. Translated: CASRGLAEQETQYF. Variable domain in full (rest from reference TRBV2 and TRBJ2-5): EPEVTQTPSHQVTQMGQEVILRCVPISNHLYFYWYRQILGQKVEFLVSFYNNEISEKSEIFDDQFSVERPDGSNFTLKIRSTKLEDSAMYFCASRGLAEQETQYFGPGTRLLVL.

The rearrangement links TRBV6-5 to TRBJ2-6; D could derive from TRBD1 or TRBD2 (6 bases each). The CDR3 is made up of 16 amino acids. The V and J ends lost 6 bases and 2 bases respectively, with 14 bases between them. Germline lookup yields CDR1 MNHEY and CDR2 SVGAGI. The CDR3 bases are TGTGCCAGCAGCCGTGGGCGGGACACTGGGGCCAACGTCCTGACTTTC. It encodes CASSRGRDTGANVLTF.

This clonotype was picked up many times. J is TRBJ2-7 and V is TRBV20-1; 9 positions agree with TRBD1. The CDR3 loop spans 15 amino acids. Germline CDR1 is DFQATT and CDR2 is SNEGSKA (reference sequence). J gave up 4 bases and V 4 bases, and 11 bases lay outside the gene matches. DNA for the CDR3: TGCAGTGCTACGACCCGGACAGGGGAAACTTACGAGCAGTACTTC. It yields the protein CSATTRTGETYEQYF.

The chain links TRBV10-3 to TRBJ2-7, with D tentatively TRBD2 (6 bases). Germline V lookup: CDR1 ENHRY, CDR2 SYGVKD. This CDR3 contains 15 residues. V shed 0 bases and J shed 4 bases, with 13 bases lying between them. CDR3 coding DNA: TGTGCCATCAGTGAGTCGGGACTTCTACTGTACGAGCAGTACTTC. It translates to CAISESGLLLYEQYF.

The chain has TRBV27 and TRBJ1-2; 10 nucleotides align to TRBD1. The CDR3 totals 15 residues. Germline V lookup: CDR1 MNHEY, CDR2 SMNVEV (reference sequence). J was trimmed by 6 bases and V by 3 bases; bases with no gene match: 7. The CDR3 loop is CASSLGTGDPNGYTF. The CDR3 DNA sequence: TGTGCCAGCAGTTTGGGGACAGGGGATCCGAATGGCTACACCTTC.

In this sample, this clonotype turned up many times. The CDR3 loop is CASSSTDTSNQPQHF. In DNA, the CDR3 is TGTGCCAGCAGTTCGACAGACACTAGCAATCAGCCCCAGCATTTT. The chain links TRBV7-9 to TRBJ1-5; D might be TRBD1 (5 bases). Trimming removed 6 bases from V and 0 bases from J, with 12 bases in between. The CDR3 has 15 residues. Germline CDR1 SEHNR, CDR2 FQNEAQ (reference sequence).

The genes are TRBV28 and TRBJ2-1; 12 bases are a match to TRBD2. The CDR3 spans 16 residues. J lost 7 bases, V lost 6 bases, and 10 bases had no gene match. The germline V gene has CDR1 MDHEN and CDR2 SYDVKM. The DNA of the CDR3 is TGTGCCAGCAGCAGACCTGGGCTAGCGGGGGGGAATGAGCAGTTCTTC. Its protein is CASSRPGLAGGNEQFF.

This clonotype was observed a handful of times. The chain links TRBV7-9 to TRBJ1-2; possible D gene TRBD1, 6 bases. There are 15 residues in the CDR3. V was cut by 5 bases and J by 4 bases, with 17 bases left in between. The germline gives CDR1 SEHNR, CDR2 FQNEAQ (reference sequence). Here the CDR3 reads CASSHRERPPYGYTF. As DNA, the CDR3 is TGTGCCAGCAGCCACAGGGAGCGGCCTCCCTATGGCTACACCTTC.

This clonotype was detected many times. CDR3 sequence (DNA): TGTGCCAGCAGCTTCCATCTAGCGGGAGGTTATTACTACGAGCAGTACTTC. It yields the protein CASSFHLAGGYYYEQYF. The rearrangement uses TRBV7-2 and TRBJ2-7; TRBD2 matches 11 bases. The germline V gene encodes CDR1 SGHTA and CDR2 FQGNSA. After removal of 3 bases from V and 3 bases from J, the junction contained 10 bases not matched to a gene. This CDR3 has 17 amino acids.

This chain uses TRBV18 with TRBJ1-2; D may be TRBD1 (5 bases). The ends were cut back, 3 bases at V and 5 bases at J, with 16 bases in the middle. The CDR3 extends over 15 amino acids. Per germline, CDR1 KGHSH and CDR2 LQKENI. The CDR3 DNA reads TGTGCCAGCTCACCGGGCCGCGGGGACGGATATGGCTACACCTTC. This sequence encodes CASSPGRGDGYGYTF.

This clonotype was detected only a few times. The chain joins TRBV5-1 to TRBJ2-1, with D maybe TRBD2 (6 bases). V was clipped by 0 bases and J by 3 bases, with 7 bases between them. There are 14 residues in the CDR3. CDR1 is SGHRS and CDR2 is YFSETQ in the germline V gene. The CDR3 sequence: CASSLGGVYNEQFF. The CDR3 nucleotides are TGCGCCAGCAGCTTGGGGGGGGTCTACAATGAGCAGTTCTTC. Looking up the rest from reference TRBV5-1 and TRBJ2-1 gives the full variable domain: KAGVTQTPRYLIKTRGQQVTLSCSPISGHRSVSWYQQTPGQGLQFLFEYFSETQRNKGNFPGRFSGRQFSNSRSEMNVSTLELGDSALYLCASSLGGVYNEQFFGPGTRLTVL.

This clonotype has a count of ten or more. The V call is TRBV28, the J call TRBJ2-3, with unresolved D. Germline V gives CDR1 MDHEN, CDR2 SYDVKM. Trimming stripped 3 bases from V and 6 bases from J, with 7 bases between. The CDR3 runs 12 residues. The chain's CDR3 is CASSFRPDTQYF. Written as DNA, the CDR3 is TGTGCCAGCAGTTTTCGTCCGGATACGCAGTATTTT.

This clonotype was seen more than once but under ten times. This chain connects TRBV7-9 to TRBJ2-3; the D is unclear. The CDR3 contains 11 residues. CDR1 is SEHNR, CDR2 FQNEAQ, per germline (reference sequence). The germline V and J ends were trimmed by 8 bases and 2 bases, with 5 bases remaining between them. CDR3 loop: CASQYTDTQYF. The CDR3 coding sequence is TGTGCCAGCCAATACACAGATACGCAGTATTTT. The whole variable domain, filled in from reference TRBV7-9 and TRBJ2-3, reads DTGVSQNPRHKITKRGQNVTFRCDPISEHNRLYWYRQTLGQGPEFLTYFQNEAQLEKSRLLSDRFSAERPKGSFSTLEIQRTEQGDSAMYLCASQYTDTQYFGPGTRLTVL.

At least ten counts were recorded for this clonotype. The chain joins TRBV10-3 to TRBJ1-5; D call uncertain. CDR1 and CDR2 from the germline V gene are ENHRY and SYGVKD. CDR3 length: 13 amino acids. V dropped 2 bases and J dropped 4 bases, with 6 bases sitting between them. The CDR3 spells CAISEEINQPQHF. The CDR3 DNA reads TGTGCCATCAGTGAGGAAATTAATCAGCCCCAGCATTTT.

CDR3 bases: TGTGCCAGCAGTCCAGCGCAAGAGACCCAGTACTTC. Its translation is CASSPAQETQYF. The rearrangement joins TRBV6-1 to TRBJ2-5; no clear D gene. The V gene lost 5 bases and the J gene lost 2 bases, with 6 bases spanning the gap. CDR1 and CDR2 from the germline V gene are MNHNS and SASEGT. This CDR3 is built from 12 residues.